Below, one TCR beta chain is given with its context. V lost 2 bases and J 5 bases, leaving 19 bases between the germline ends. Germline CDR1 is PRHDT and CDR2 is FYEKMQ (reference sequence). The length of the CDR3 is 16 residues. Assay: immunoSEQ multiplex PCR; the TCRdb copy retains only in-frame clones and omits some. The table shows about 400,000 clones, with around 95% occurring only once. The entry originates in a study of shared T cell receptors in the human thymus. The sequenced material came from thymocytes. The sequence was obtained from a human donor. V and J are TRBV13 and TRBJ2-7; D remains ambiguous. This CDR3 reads CASSLNFGGRYDEQYF. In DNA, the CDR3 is TGTGCCAGCAGCTTAAACTTTGGCGGCCGATATGACGAGCAGTACTTC.